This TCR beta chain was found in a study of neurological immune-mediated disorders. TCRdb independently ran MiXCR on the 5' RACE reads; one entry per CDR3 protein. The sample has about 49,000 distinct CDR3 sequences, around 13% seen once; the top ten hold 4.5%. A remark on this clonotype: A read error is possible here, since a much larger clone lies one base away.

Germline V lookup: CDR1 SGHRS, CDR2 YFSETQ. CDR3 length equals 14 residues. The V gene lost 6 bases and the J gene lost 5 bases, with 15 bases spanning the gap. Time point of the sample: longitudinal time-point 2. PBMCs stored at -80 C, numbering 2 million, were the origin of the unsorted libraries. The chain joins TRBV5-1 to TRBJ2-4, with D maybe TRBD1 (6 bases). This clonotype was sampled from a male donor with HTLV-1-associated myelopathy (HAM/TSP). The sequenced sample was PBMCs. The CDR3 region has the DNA TGCGCCAGCAAGAGGACAGTGGGAGAAAACATTCAGTACTTC. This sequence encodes CASKRTVGENIQYF. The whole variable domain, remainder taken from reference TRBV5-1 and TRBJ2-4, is KAGVTQTPRYLIKTRGQQVTLSCSPISGHRSVSWYQQTPGQGLQFLFEYFSETQRNKGNFPGRFSGRQFSNSRSEMNVSTLELGDSALYLCASKRTVGENIQYFGAGTRLSVL.